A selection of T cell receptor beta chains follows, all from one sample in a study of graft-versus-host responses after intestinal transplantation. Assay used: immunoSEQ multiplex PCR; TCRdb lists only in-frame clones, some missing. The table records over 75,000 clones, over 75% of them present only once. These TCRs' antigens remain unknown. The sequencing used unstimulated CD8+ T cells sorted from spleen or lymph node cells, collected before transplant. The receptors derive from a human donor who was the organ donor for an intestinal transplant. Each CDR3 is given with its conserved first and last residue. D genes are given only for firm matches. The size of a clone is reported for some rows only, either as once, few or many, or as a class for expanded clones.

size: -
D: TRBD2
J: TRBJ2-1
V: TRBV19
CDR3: CASSIVPGGGNEQFF
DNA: TGTGCCAGTAGTATAGTCCCCGGGGGGGGCAATGAGCAGTTCTTC

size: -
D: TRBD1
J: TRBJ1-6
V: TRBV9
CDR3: CASSEGGQGLPLHF
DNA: TGTGCCAGCAGCGAGGGGGGACAGGGCCTGCCCCTCCACTTT

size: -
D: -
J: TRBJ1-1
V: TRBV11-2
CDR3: CASSLEAVLSEAFF
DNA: TGTGCCAGCAGCTTAGAAGCGGTTCTTTCGGAAGCTTTCTTT

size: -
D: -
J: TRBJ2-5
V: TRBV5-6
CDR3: CASSSGQQETQYF
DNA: TGTGCCAGCAGCTCAGGACAGCAAGAGACCCAGTACTTC

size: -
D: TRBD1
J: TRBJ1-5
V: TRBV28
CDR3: CASTPGQGGQPQHF
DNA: TGTGCCAGCACCCCGGGACAGGGAGGCCAGCCCCAGCATTTT

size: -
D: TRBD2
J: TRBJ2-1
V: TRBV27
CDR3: CASSLGTSGGNEQFF
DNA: TGTGCCAGCAGTTTAGGGACTAGCGGGGGCAATGAGCAGTTCTTC

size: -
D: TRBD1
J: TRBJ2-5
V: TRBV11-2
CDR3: CASSLEDPGQRLQETQYF
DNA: TGTGCCAGCAGCTTGGAGGACCCGGGACAGAGATTACAAGAGACCCAGTACTTC

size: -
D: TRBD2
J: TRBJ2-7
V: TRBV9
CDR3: CASSSPTSDDEQYF
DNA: TGTGCCAGCAGCTCGCCGACTAGCGACGACGAGCAGTACTTC

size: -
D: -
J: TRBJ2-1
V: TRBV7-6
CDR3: CASSLEGEQFF
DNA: TGTGCCAGCAGCTTAGAGGGAGAGCAGTTCTTC

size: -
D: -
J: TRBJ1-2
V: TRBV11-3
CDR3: CASSQRDWWAGLLYGYTF
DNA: TGTGCCAGCAGCCAACGGGATTGGTGGGCAGGGCTCCTCTATGGCTACACCTTC

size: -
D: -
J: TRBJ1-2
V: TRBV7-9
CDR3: CASSSSGGLNYGYTF
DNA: TGTGCCAGCAGCTCGTCGGGGGGGCTAAACTATGGCTACACCTTC

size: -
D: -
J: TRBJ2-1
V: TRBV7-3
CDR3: CASSLMASEYNEQFF
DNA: TGTGCCAGCAGCTTAATGGCTAGTGAATACAATGAGCAGTTCTTC

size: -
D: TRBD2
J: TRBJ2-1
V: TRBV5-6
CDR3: CASSQLAGEEQFF
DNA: TGTGCCAGCAGCCAACTAGCGGGGGAAGAGCAGTTCTTC

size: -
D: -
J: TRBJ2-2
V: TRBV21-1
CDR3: CASRYRGPTNLNTGELFF
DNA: TGTGCCAGCAGGTACAGGGGGCCCACTAATTTGAACACCGGGGAGCTGTTTTTT

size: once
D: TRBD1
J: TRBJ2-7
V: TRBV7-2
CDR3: CASSTGTGSYEQYF
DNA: TGTGCCAGCAGCACCGGGACAGGGAGCTACGAGCAGTACTTC

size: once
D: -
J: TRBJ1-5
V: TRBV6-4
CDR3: CASSDRGQPQHF
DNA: TGTGCCAGCAGTGACAGGGGTCAGCCCCAGCATTTT

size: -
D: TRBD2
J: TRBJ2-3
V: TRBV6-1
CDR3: CASNGGGSTDTQYF
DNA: TGTGCCAGCAATGGGGGGGGTAGCACAGATACGCAGTATTTT

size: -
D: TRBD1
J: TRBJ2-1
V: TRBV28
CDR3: CASSTTDRGRDNEQFF
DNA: TGTGCCAGCAGCACTACGGACAGGGGGCGGGACAATGAGCAGTTCTTC

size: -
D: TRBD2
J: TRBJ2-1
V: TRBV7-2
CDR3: CASSLAGPAGYYNEQFF
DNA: TGTGCCAGCAGCTTAGCTGGTCCAGCGGGGTATTACAATGAGCAGTTCTTC

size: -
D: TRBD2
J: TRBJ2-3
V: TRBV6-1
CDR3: CASSEVRGGPTDTQYF
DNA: TGTGCCAGCAGTGAAGTACGGGGGGGCCCCACAGATACGCAGTATTTT

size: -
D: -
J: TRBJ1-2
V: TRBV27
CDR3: CASSLIGVGPVYGYTF
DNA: TGTGCCAGCAGTTTAATCGGTGTGGGGCCAGTCTATGGCTACACCTTC

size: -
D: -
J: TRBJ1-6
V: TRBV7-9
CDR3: CASSLPDGDSPLHF
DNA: TGTGCCAGCAGCTTGCCCGATGGGGACTCACCCCTCCACTTT

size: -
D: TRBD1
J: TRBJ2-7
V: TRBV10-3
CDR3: CATWTGYEQYF
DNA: TGTGCCACTTGGACAGGGTACGAGCAGTACTTC

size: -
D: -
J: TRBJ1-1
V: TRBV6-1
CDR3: CASNVNTEAFF
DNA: TGTGCCAGCAACGTGAACACTGAAGCTTTCTTT

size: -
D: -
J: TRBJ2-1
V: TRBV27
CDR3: CASSLGGRGSFQFF
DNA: TGTGCCAGCAGTTTAGGTGGCAGGGGATCCTTCCAGTTCTTC

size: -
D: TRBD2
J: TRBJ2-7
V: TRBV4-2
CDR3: CASSQEVAGGYEQYF
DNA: TGTGCCAGCAGCCAAGAAGTTGCGGGGGGCTACGAGCAGTACTTC

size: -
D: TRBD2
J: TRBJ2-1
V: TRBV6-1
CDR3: CASSDYAGLVITLEINEQFF
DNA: TGTGCCAGCAGTGATTACGCGGGACTAGTTATAACGTTGGAGATAAATGAGCAGTTCTTC

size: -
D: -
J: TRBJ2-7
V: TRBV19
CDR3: CASSIHKVESSYEQYF
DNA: TGTGCCAGTAGTATCCATAAGGTCGAGTCCAGCTACGAGCAGTACTTC

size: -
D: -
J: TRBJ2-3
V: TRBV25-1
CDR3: CASATDTQYF
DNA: TGTGCCAGCGCAACAGATACGCAGTATTTT

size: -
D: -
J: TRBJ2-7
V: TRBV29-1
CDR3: CSVYSGASYEQYF
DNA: TGCAGCGTTTATTCAGGGGCCTCTTACGAGCAGTACTTC

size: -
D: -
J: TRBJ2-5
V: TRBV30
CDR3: CAWGTGALPQETQYF
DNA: TGTGCCTGGGGGACCGGGGCTCTCCCCCAAGAGACCCAGTACTTC

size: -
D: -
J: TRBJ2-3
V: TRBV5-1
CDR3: CASSSSYGTDTQYF
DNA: TGCGCCAGCAGCTCGAGTTATGGGACAGATACGCAGTATTTT

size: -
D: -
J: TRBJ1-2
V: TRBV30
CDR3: CAWMFLSGYYGYTF
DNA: TGTGCCTGGATGTTTCTCAGCGGGTACTATGGCTACACCTTC

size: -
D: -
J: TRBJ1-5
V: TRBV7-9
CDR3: CASGWGGLPQHF
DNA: TGTGCCAGTGGCTGGGGGGGGTTGCCCCAGCATTTT

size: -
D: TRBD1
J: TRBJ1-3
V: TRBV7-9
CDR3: CASSTGQHSGNTIYF
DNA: TGTGCCAGCAGCACGGGACAGCACTCTGGAAACACCATATATTTT

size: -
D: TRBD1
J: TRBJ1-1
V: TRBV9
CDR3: CASSVTGTGGEAFF
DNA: TGTGCCAGCAGTGTTACCGGGACAGGGGGCGAAGCTTTCTTT

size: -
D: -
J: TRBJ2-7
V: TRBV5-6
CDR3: CASSSATGYEYEQYF
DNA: TGTGCCAGCAGCTCAGCAACAGGGTATGAGTACGAGCAGTACTTC

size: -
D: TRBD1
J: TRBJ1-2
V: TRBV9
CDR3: CASSVRGQRGGYGYTF
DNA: TGTGCCAGCAGCGTACGGGGACAGAGAGGAGGCTATGGCTACACCTTC

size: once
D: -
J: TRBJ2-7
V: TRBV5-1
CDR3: CASSLVPVSYEQYF
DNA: TGCGCCAGCAGCTTGGTACCGGTCTCCTACGAGCAGTACTTC

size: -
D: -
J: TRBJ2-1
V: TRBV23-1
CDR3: CATEQGNEQFF
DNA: TGCGCCACGGAACAGGGCAATGAGCAGTTCTTC

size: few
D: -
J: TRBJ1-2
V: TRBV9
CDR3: CASSPILSGYTF
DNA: TGTGCCAGCAGCCCTATATTAAGTGGCTACACCTTC

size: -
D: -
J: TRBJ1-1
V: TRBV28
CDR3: CASSRITEAFF
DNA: TGTGCCAGCAGTAGGATAACTGAAGCTTTCTTT

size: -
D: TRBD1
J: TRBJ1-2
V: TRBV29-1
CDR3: CSVESDRLNYGYTF
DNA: TGCAGCGTTGAATCGGACAGGTTGAACTATGGCTACACCTTC

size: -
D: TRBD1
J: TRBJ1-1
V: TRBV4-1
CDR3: CASSPVQGQGGTEAFF
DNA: TGCGCCAGCAGCCCAGTACAGGGACAGGGGGGCACTGAAGCTTTCTTT

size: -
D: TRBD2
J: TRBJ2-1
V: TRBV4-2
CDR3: CASSQYGGAGYNEQFF
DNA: TGTGCCAGCAGCCAATACGGGGGGGCCGGGTACAATGAGCAGTTCTTC

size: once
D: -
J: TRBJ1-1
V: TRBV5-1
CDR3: CASSSRVNTEAFF
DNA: TGCGCCAGCAGCTCCAGGGTAAACACTGAAGCTTTCTTT

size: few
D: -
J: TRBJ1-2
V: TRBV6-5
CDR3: CASSYREHYGYTF
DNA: TGTGCCAGCAGTTACCGGGAACACTATGGCTACACCTTC

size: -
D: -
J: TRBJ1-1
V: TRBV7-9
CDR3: CASSLVVGWGIWTEAFF
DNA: TGTGCCAGCAGCTTAGTGGTTGGGTGGGGCATATGGACTGAAGCTTTCTTT

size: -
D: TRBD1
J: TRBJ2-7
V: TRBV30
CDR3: CAWSNKPGQGSYEQYF
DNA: TGTGCCTGGAGCAATAAACCGGGACAGGGGTCCTACGAGCAGTACTTC

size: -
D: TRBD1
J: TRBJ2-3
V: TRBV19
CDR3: CASTQGDTQYF
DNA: TGTGCCAGTACACAGGGGGATACGCAGTATTTT

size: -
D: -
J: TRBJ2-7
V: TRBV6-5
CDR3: CASSYAGISYEQYF
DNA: TGTGCCAGCAGTTACGCAGGAATCTCCTACGAGCAGTACTTC

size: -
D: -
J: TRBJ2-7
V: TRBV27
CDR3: CASSLLGVHEQYF
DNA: TGTGCCAGCAGTTTACTTGGAGTTCACGAGCAGTACTTC

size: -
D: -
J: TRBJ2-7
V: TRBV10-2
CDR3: CASSEAGGGYEQYF
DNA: TGCGCCAGCAGTGAGGCCGGGGGCGGATACGAGCAGTACTTC

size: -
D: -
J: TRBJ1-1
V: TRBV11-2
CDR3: CASSMWALTEAFF
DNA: TGTGCCAGCAGTATGTGGGCCCTCACTGAAGCTTTCTTT

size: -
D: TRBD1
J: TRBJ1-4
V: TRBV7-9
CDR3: CASSLLTDRDPGEKLFF
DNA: TGTGCCAGCAGCCTCTTAACCGACAGGGACCCTGGTGAAAAACTGTTTTTT

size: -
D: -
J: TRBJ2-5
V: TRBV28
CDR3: CASSSPRFFHETQYF
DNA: TGTGCCAGCAGTAGCCCACGATTTTTTCATGAGACCCAGTACTTC

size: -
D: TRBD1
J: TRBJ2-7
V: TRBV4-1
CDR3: CASSQDKTGGEQYF
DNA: TGCGCCAGCAGCCAAGATAAGACAGGGGGCGAGCAGTACTTC

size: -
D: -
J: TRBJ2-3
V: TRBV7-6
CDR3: CASSPGSGGDTQYF
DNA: TGTGCCAGCAGCCCTGGGTCGGGTGGCGATACGCAGTATTTT

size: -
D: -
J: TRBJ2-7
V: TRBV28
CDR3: CASSLSTGSEQYF
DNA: TGTGCCAGCAGTTTATCTACAGGGTCCGAGCAGTACTTC

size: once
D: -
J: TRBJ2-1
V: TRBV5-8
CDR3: CASSLVGSSYNEQFF
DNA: TGTGCCAGCAGCTTGGTCGGTTCCAGTTACAATGAGCAGTTCTTC